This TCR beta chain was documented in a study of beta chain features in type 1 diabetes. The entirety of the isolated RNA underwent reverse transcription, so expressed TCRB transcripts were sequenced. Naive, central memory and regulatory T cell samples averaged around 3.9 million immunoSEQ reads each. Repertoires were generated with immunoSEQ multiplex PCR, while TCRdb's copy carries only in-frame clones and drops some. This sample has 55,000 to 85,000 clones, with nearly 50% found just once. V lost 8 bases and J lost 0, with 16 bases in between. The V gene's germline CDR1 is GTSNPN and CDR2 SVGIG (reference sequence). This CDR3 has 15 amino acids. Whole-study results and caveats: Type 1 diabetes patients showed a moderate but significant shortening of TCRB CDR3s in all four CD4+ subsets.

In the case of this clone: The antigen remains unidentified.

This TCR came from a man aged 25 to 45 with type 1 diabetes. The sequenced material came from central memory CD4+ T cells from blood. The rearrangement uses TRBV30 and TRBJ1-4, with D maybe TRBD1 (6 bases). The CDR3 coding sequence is TGTGCCCATATACCGACAGGCGCAACTAATGAAAAACTGTTTTTT. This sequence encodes CAHIPTGATNEKLFF. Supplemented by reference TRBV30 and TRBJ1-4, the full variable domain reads SQTIHQWPATLVQPVGSPLSLECTVEGTSNPNLYWYRQAAGRGLQLLFYSVGIGQISSEVPQNLSASRPQDRQFILSSKKLLLSDSGFYLCAHIPTGATNEKLFFGSGTQLSVL.